One and the same sample provided the 4 T cell receptor beta chains below, sequenced in a study of cytomegalovirus exposure and HLA in healthy donors. PCR primers comprised 60 Vbeta and 13 Jbeta primers. The method was immunoSEQ multiplex PCR; TCRdb's version includes in-frame clones alone and lacks a portion of them. The top ten hold roughly 1.1% of the sample, which has some 150,000 clones, roughly 73% seen once. The sequenced material came from PBMCs. The receptors derive from a male donor in good health and CMV-seronegative.

The chain links TRBV5-1 to TRBJ2-7; D might be TRBD1 (6 bases). Germline V CDR1 and CDR2: SGHRS, YFSETQ. V lost 4 bases, J lost 0 bases, and 14 bases lay in between. The CDR3 extends over 15 amino acids. The CDR3, as DNA: TGCGCCAGCAGCCCGACAGGCCTAAGCTCCTACGAGCAGTACTTC. Protein product: CASSPTGLSSYEQYF.

This clone came up a few times. The gene calls are TRBV7-9 and TRBJ2-2; the D is unclear. With 6 bases removed from V and 4 bases from J, the gap between germline ends came to 9 bases. CDR1 and CDR2 (germline): SEHNR, FQNEAQ (reference sequence). CDR3 length: 13 amino acids. The CDR3 DNA reads TGTGCCAGCAGGCCGAGTGTCACCGGGGAGCTGTTTTTT. Amino acid sequence: CASRPSVTGELFF.

A single count supports this clone. The gene calls are TRBV4-1 and TRBJ1-4, with 9 bases lining up with TRBD1. The J segment lost 7 bases and the V segment lost 1 base, leaving 13 bases of the junction unmatched. Germline-derived CDR1 and CDR2 are MGHRA and YSYEKL. CDR3 length: 18 residues. This chain's CDR3 is CASSQGGSTTGGTEKLFF. DNA of the CDR3: TGCGCCAGCAGCCAAGGGGGATCTACGACAGGGGGGACTGAAAAACTGTTTTTT.

The CDR3 loop is CASSLVGQGSNGYEQYF. The CDR3 coding sequence is TGTGCCAGCAGCTTGGTGGGACAGGGGAGTAACGGCTACGAGCAGTACTTC. The V gene is TRBV4-2, the J gene TRBJ2-7, with 10 bases aligning to TRBD1. Germline values: CDR1 LGHNA, CDR2 YNFKEQ. The CDR3 has 17 residues. Trimming at V came to 5 bases and at J to 3 bases, leaving 13 bases not matched to a gene.